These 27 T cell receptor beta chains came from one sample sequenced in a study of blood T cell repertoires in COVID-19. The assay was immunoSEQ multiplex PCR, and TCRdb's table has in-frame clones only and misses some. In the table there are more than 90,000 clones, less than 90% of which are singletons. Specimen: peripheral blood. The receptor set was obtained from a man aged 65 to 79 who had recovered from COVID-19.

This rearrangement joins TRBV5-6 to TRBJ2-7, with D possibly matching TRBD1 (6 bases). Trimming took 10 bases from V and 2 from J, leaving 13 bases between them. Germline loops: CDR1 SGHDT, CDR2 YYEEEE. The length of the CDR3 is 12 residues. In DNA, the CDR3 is TGTGCCGGCTCGACAGGTCCCTACGAGCAGTACTTC. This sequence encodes CAGSTGPYEQYF.

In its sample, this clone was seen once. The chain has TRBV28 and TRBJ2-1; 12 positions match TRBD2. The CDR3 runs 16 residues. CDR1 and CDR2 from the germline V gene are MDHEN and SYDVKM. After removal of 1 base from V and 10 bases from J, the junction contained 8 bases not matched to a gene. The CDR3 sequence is CASSLLASGRAEEQFF. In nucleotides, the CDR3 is TGTGCCAGCAGTTTATTAGCTAGCGGGAGGGCCGAAGAGCAGTTCTTC. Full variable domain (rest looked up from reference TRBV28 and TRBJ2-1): DVKVTQSSRYLVKRTGEKVFLECVQDMDHENMFWYRQDPGLGLRLIYFSYDVKMKEKGDIPEGYSVSREKKERFSLILESASTNQTSMYLCASSLLASGRAEEQFFGPGTRLTVL.

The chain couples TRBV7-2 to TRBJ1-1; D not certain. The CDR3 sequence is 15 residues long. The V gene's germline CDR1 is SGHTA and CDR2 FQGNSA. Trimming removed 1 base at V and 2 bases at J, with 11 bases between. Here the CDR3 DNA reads TGTGCCAGCAGCTTAGGTTGGGCCGGTAACACTGAAGCTTTCTTT. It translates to CASSLGWAGNTEAFF.

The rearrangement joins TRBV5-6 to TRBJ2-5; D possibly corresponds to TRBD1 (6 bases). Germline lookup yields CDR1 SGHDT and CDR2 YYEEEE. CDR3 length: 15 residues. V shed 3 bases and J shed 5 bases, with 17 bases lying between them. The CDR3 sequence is CASSSEGVGSETQYF. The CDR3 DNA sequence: TGTGCCAGCAGCTCTGAGGGGGTGGGGTCGGAGACCCAGTACTTC.

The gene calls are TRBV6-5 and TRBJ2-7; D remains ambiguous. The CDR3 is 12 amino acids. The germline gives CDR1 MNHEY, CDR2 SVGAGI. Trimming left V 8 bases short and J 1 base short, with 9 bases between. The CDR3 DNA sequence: TGTGCCAGCGGGCATCGTTCCTACGAGCAGTACTTC. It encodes CASGHRSYEQYF.

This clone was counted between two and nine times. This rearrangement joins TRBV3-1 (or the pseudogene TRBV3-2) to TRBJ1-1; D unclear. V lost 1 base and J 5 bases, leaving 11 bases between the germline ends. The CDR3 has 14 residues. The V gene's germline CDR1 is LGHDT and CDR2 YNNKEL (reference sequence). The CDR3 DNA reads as TGTGCCAGCAGCCAAGTGGCAGGAACGACTGAAGCTTTCTTT. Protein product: CASSQVAGTTEAFF.

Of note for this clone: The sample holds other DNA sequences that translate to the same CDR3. CDR3 region: CASSLGTGGYNEQFF. The CDR3 DNA is TGTGCCAGTAGCCTAGGGACAGGGGGCTACAATGAGCAGTTCTTC. The chain is built from TRBV19 and TRBJ2-1, with 11 positions matching TRBD1. V lost 6 bases and J lost 3; bases outside the gene matches: 4. Germline V gene lookup returns CDR1 LNHDA and CDR2 SQIVND (reference sequence). This CDR3 has 15 residues. Combining the CDR3 with reference TRBV19 and TRBJ2-1 gives the whole variable domain DGGITQSPKYLFRKEGQNVTLSCEQNLNHDAMYWYRQDPGQGLRLIYYSQIVNDFQKGDIAEGYSVSREKKESFPLTVTSAQKNPTAFYLCASSLGTGGYNEQFFGPGTRLTVL.

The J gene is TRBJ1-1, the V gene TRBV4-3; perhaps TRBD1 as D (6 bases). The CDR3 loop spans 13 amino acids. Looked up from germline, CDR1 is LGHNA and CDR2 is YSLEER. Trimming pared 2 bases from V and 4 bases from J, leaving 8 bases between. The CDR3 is CASSQNRVTEAFF. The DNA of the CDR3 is TGCGCCAGCAGCCAAAACAGGGTCACTGAAGCTTTCTTT.

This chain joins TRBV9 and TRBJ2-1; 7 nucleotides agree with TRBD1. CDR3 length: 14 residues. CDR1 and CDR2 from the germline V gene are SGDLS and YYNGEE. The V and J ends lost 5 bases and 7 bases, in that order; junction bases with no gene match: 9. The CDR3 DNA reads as TGTGCCAGCAGTCAGGGGCAGGGGGAGAATGAGCAGTTCTTC. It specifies CASSQGQGENEQFF. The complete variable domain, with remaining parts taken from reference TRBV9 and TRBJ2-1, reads DSGVTQTPKHLITATGQRVTLRCSPRSGDLSVYWYQQSLDQGLQFLIQYYNGEERAKGNILERFSAQQFPDLHSELNLSSLELGDSALYFCASSQGQGENEQFFGPGTRLTVL.

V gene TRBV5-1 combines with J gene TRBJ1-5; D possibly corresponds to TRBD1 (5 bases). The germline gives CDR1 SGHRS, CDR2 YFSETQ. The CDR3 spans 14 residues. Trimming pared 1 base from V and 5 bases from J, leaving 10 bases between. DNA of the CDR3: TGCGCCAGCAGCTTGTCGGGGGACGATCAGCCCCAGCATTTT. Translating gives CASSLSGDDQPQHF.

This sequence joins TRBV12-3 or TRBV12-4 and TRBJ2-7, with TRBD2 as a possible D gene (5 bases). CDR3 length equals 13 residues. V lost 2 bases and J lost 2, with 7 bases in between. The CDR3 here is CASSLTRTYEQYF. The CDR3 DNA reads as TGTGCCAGCAGTTTAACTAGGACCTACGAGCAGTACTTC.

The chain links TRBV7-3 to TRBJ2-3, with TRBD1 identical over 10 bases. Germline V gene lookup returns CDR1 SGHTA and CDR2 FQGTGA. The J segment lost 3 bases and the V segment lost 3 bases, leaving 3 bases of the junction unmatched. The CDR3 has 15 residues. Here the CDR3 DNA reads TGTGCCAGCAGCTTGGGACAGGGGATGACAGATACGCAGTATTTT. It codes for CASSLGQGMTDTQYF.

The CDR3 nucleotides are TGCGCCAGCAGCCAAGGGACAGGGGTGGGAAACACCATATATTTT. Translating gives CASSQGTGVGNTIYF. The chain has TRBV4-3 and TRBJ1-3; 9 bases match TRBD1. The CDR3 is 15 amino acids. Germline CDR1 and CDR2: LGHNA and YSLEER. V was clipped by 1 base and J by 4 bases; unmatched bases: 2.

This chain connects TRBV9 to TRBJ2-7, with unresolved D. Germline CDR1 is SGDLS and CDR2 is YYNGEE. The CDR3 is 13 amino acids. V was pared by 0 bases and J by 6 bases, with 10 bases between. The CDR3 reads CASSVVIGSEQYF. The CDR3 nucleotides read TGTGCCAGCAGCGTAGTTATCGGTTCCGAGCAGTACTTC.

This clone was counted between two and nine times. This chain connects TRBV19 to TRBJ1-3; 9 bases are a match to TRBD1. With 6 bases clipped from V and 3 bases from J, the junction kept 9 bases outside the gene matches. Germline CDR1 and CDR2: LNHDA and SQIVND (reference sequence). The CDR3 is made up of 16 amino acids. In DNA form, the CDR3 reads TGTGCCAGTAGACCCAACAGGGGGCTGAGTGGAAACACCATATATTTT. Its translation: CASRPNRGLSGNTIYF.

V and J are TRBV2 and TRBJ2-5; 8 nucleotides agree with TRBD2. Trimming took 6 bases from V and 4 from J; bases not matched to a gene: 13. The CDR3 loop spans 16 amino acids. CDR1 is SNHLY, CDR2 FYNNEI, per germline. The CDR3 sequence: CASSSGGSGEGETQYF. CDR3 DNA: TGTGCCAGCAGCTCGGGGGGTAGCGGGGAAGGAGAGACCCAGTACTTC.

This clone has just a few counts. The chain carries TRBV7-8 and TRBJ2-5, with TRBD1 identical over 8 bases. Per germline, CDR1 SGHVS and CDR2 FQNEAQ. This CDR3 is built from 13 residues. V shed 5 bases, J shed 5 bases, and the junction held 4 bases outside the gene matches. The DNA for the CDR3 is TGTGCCAGCAGCCGACAGGGGTCGGAGACCCAGTACTTC. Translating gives CASSRQGSETQYF.

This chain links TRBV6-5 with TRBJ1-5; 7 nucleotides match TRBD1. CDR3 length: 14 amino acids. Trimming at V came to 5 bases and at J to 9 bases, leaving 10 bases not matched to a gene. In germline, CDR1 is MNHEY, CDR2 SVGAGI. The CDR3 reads CASSPTGTARPQHF. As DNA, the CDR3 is TGTGCCAGCAGTCCGACCGGGACAGCCAGGCCCCAGCATTTT.

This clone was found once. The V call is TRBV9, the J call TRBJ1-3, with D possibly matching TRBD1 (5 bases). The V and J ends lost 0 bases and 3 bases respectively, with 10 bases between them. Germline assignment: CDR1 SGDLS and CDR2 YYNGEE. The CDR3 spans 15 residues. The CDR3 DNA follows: TGTGCCAGCAGCGTAGATTGGGGCAATGGAAACACCATATATTTT. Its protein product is CASSVDWGNGNTIYF. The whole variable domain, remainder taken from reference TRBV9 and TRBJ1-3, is DSGVTQTPKHLITATGQRVTLRCSPRSGDLSVYWYQQSLDQGLQFLIQYYNGEERAKGNILERFSAQQFPDLHSELNLSSLELGDSALYFCASSVDWGNGNTIYFGEGSWLTVV.

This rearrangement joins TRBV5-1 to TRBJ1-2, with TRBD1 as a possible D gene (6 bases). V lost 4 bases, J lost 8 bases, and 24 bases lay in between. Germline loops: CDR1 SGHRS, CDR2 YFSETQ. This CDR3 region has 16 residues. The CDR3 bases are TGCGCCAGCAGCCCATACCCGGGACACCTAAAGCGGGGCTACACCTTC. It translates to CASSPYPGHLKRGYTF.

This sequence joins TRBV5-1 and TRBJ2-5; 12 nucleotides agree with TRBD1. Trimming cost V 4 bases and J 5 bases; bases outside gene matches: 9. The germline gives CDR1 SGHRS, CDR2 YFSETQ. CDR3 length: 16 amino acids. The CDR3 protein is CASSTGDRGQAETQYF. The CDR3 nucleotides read TGCGCCAGCAGCACGGGGGACAGGGGGCAGGCGGAGACCCAGTACTTC.

This CDR3 is CASSSGTGGIKDGYTF. For the CDR3, the DNA is TGTGCCAGCAGTTCCGGGACAGGGGGTATAAAAGATGGCTACACCTTC. J is TRBJ1-2 and V is TRBV6-5; 11 bases align to TRBD1. The CDR3 runs to 16 residues. With V trimmed by 4 bases and J by 6 bases, 10 bases remained unmatched. Germline lookup yields CDR1 MNHEY and CDR2 SVGAGI.

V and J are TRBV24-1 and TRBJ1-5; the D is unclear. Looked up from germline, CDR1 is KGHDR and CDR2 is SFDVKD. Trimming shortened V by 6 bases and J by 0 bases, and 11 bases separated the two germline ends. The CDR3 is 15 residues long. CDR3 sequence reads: CATSLQAYSNQPQHF. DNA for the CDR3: TGTGCCACCAGTTTGCAGGCTTATAGCAATCAGCCCCAGCATTTT.

The CDR3 coding sequence is TGTGCCAGCAGCCATGATGGGCGGGAGTCCTACAATGAGCAGTTCTTC. Its protein is CASSHDGRESYNEQFF. The chain employs TRBV3-1 (or the pseudogene TRBV3-2) and TRBJ2-1; 7 bases match TRBD2. Trimming took 3 bases from V and 1 from J; bases not matched to a gene: 6. This CDR3 spans 16 amino acids. Germline loops: CDR1 LGHDT, CDR2 YNNKEL (reference sequence).

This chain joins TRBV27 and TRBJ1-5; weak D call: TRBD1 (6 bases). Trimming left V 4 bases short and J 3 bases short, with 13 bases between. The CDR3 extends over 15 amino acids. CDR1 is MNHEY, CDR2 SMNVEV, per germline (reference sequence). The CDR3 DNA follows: TGTGCCAGCAGTTCCTCCGGACAGCACAATCAGCCCCAGCATTTT. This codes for CASSSSGQHNQPQHF.

The CDR3 nucleotides are TGTGCCAGCAGCCGACGACTAGCGGGAGGATCCGAGCAGTACTTC. Protein product: CASSRRLAGGSEQYF. V usage is TRBV4-2 and J usage is TRBJ2-7; TRBD2 matches at 13 bases. This CDR3 region has 15 residues. The V gene's germline CDR1 is LGHNA and CDR2 YNFKEQ. With V trimmed by 4 bases and J by 6 bases, 6 bases remained unmatched.

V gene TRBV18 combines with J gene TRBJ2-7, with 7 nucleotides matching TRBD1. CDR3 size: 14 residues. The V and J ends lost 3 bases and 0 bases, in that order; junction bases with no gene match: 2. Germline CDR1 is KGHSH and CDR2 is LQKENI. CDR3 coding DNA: TGTGCCAGCTCACCGGGACAGCTCTCCTACGAGCAGTACTTC. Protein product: CASSPGQLSYEQYF.